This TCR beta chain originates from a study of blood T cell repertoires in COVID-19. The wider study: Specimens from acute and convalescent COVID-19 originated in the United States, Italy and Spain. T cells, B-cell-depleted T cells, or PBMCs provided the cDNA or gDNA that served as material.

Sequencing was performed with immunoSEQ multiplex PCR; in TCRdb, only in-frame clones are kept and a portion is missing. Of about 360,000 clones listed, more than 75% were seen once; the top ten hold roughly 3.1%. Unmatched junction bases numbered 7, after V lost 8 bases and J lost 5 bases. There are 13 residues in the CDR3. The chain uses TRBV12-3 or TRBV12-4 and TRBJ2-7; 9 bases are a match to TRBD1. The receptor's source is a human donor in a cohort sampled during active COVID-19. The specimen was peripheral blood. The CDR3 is CASAGTGYNEQYF. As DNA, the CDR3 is TGTGCCAGCGCCGGGACAGGGTACAACGAGCAGTACTTC.